The clone carrying this T cell receptor (beta chain) has just a few counts. Unmatched junction bases numbered 3, after V lost 5 bases and J lost 2 bases. Germline assignment: CDR1 SEHNR and CDR2 FQNEAQ (reference sequence). The CDR3 is 14 residues long. This entry is derived from a study of CD8 T cells in ankylosing spondylitis. Using its own MiXCR run on the 5' RACE reads, TCRdb lists one record per CDR3 protein. The data hold about 160,000 distinct CDR3 sequences, with 9.8% observed a single time. The V and J genes are TRBV7-9 and TRBJ2-1, with 7 bases that match TRBD1. Sample: blood, either unsorted or a sorted T cell fraction (not recorded which). The clonotype comes from a female donor with ankylosing spondylitis or in good health (not recorded which). CDR3 nucleotides: TGTGCCAGCAGCGTAGGGGGCCCCTACAATGAGCAGTTCTTC. Translated: CASSVGGPYNEQFF.